This T cell receptor beta chain was recorded in a study of T cells in Graves' hyperthyroidism and ophthalmopathy (dated by TCRdb to between 2017 and 2020). About the full investigation: Peripheral blood was collected at initial diagnosis, before any treatment. A discovery cohort of approximately 97 patients, about 40 with Graves' ophthalmopathy and 57 with stable Graves' hyperthyroidism, was used to find distinguishing TCR V-J signatures. An independent validation cohort of around 19 hyperthyroidism patients and 17 patients who later progressed to ophthalmopathy tested prospective prediction of ophthalmopathy. The roughly 94 discovery patients were randomly split 7:3 into training and test sets. Thyroid tissue and blood T-cell repertoires from about six Graves' hyperthyroidism patients were also compared in the study. Following sampling, methimazole starting at 30 mg daily was given to hyperthyroidism patients, and high-dose intravenous methylprednisolone was given to ophthalmopathy patients. According to the paper, TCR Vbeta CDR3 sequencing was carried out on 135 peripheral blood samples, which came from fewer than 50 ophthalmopathy, 75 to 80 hyperthyroidism and about 17 progressor patients. Results and caveats for the whole study, not just this receptor: Ophthalmopathy was separated from stable hyperthyroidism by a 13 V-J signature model, with around 90% sensitivity and just over 81% specificity obtained in cross-validation and 80%/75% obtained in testing. No statistical method was used to set the sample size in advance, and investigators knew the group allocation. Most expanded thyroid clonotypes (frequency above 0.001) were also found in blood, which suggests that blood repertoires may mirror thyroid immune responses. In validation, progression to ophthalmopathy was predicted by the model with 65% to 71% sensitivity and 72% to 85% specificity, a median of about 6.8 months before onset.

Graves' hyperthyroidism was defined as stable when no progression to ophthalmopathy occurred over 18 months of follow-up. Hyperthyroidism patients were newly diagnosed, with disease duration under 2 months, and aged 18 to 65 years. Exclusion was applied to patients with uncontrolled infections, other autoimmune diseases, pregnancy or lactation. Diagnoses were established on the basis of clinical symptoms, serum thyroxine and TRAb, thyroid ultrasound, and orbital computed tomography. PBMCs were separated from roughly 10 ml of fresh peripheral blood using Ficoll-Paque density gradient centrifugation. Total RNA was extracted with Trizol reagent, and quality was checked on an Agilent 2100 Bioanalyzer. Turning to this clonotype: Which antigen it targets is not known. This could be a read error, since a much larger clone is one nucleotide away.

The CDR3 runs 14 residues from the cysteine to the phenylalanine. Only CDR3 DNA remains: 42 bases, in frame from the first base. From the germline V gene, CDR1 is MDHEN and CDR2 is SYDVKM. V is reduced by 8 bases and J by 5 bases, leaving a spacing of 16 bases between them. The TCR beta CDR3 regions were amplified from RNA transcripts. The first round of RT-PCR for the TCR CDR3 was performed with the HTBI primer set and the Qiagen OneStep RT-PCR kit. The libraries were constructed in a second round of multiplex PCR and then size-selected and purified. Paired-end sequencing of the libraries was performed with 100 bp reads on an Illumina HiSeq2000. On the authors' methods: Raw data were processed with SOAPnuke, discarding reads with adapters, uncalled bases, mean Phred below 15, or no exact constant-primer or identifier match. High-quality paired reads were merged with COPE v1.2.5, and unique nucleotide sequences were defined as clonotypes. MiTCR v1.1 was used to align the clonotypes against IMGT TRBV, TRBD and TRBJ reference segments. The analysis included only V-J combinations with a frequency above 0.0001, which together covered over 98% of the repertoires. A TCS score was defined as the ratio between F50 (clonal expansion) and ExV (chaos), using BLOSUM62-based TCRdist between CDR3 peptides within each V-J. Welch's t-statistics and random forest reduced roughly 540 V-J features to 10 to 15, which were used in a naive Bayes classifier (R e1071). TCRdb ran its own pipeline on the public reads, namely fastp trimming at Q25 and MiXCR clone calling, and kept in-frame beta chains. Here each entry gathers all rows of one CDR3 protein and keeps the most common genes and DNA. The V and J calls were not made by the authors but by TCRdb's processing. The sample includes fewer than 700,000 distinct CDR3 sequences, with around 15% observed a single time. The ten largest clones add up to 3.5% to 4% of the sample.

The chain uses TRBV28 and TRBJ2-1; the D region possibly corresponds to TRBD2 (5 bases align). The sequenced sample consisted of blood. This sequence was found in a woman in her thirties with Graves' hyperthyroidism. The CDR3 region: CASARTFQDNEQFF. The DNA sequence follows: TGTGCCAGCGCTCGGACTTTTCAAGACAATGAGCAGTTCTTC. Reference TRBV28 and TRBJ2-1 genes cover what lies past the CDR3, so the full variable domain is DVKVTQSSRYLVKRTGEKVFLECVQDMDHENMFWYRQDPGLGLRLIYFSYDVKMKEKGDIPEGYSVSREKKERFSLILESASTNQTSMYLCASARTFQDNEQFFGPGTRLTVL.